The 27 T cell receptor beta chains reported below all come from one sample, sequenced in a study of shared clonotypes between healthy human individuals. TCRdb's copy holds only in-frame clones and misses some; the assay was immunoSEQ multiplex PCR. The sample records more than 400,000 clones, about 95% being singletons. The sequencing sample was made of naive CD4+ T cells sorted from blood. Subset indicated: CD45RA+ positively selected. The receptors stem from a woman aged 25 to 39 in good health.

CDR3 bases: TGCGCCAGCAGCTTGGTTCCCCAAGGCACTGAAGCTTTCTTT. Amino acids: CASSLVPQGTEAFF. This sequence joins TRBV5-1 and TRBJ1-1; D is unclear. V was cut by 0 bases and J by 4 bases, with 10 bases left in between. CDR3 length: 14 residues. Germline values: CDR1 SGHRS, CDR2 YFSETQ.

The CDR3 sequence: CSVEDTGGRNEQFF. CDR3 bases: TGCAGCGTTGAAGATACGGGAGGGCGGAATGAGCAGTTCTTC. The V gene is TRBV29-1, the J gene TRBJ2-1, with 8 bases matching TRBD2. With 0 bases clipped from V and 7 bases from J, the junction kept 5 bases outside the gene matches. The germline V gene has CDR1 SQVTM and CDR2 ANQGSEA. The CDR3 runs to 14 residues.

This sequence joins TRBV2 and TRBJ1-4; D might be TRBD1 (6 bases). CDR3 length equals 15 residues. V lost 8 bases and J 9 bases, leaving 22 bases between the germline ends. Germline assignment: CDR1 SNHLY and CDR2 FYNNEI. CDR3 sequence reads: CASGSENRDLKKLFF. CDR3 DNA sequence: TGTGCCAGCGGTAGTGAAAACAGGGATCTAAAAAAACTGTTTTTT.

The table lists this clone with a count of one. The chain employs TRBV5-1 and TRBJ2-3, with 8 bases fitting TRBD2. J gave up 2 bases and V 0 bases, and 5 bases lay outside the gene matches. Germline CDR1 and CDR2: SGHRS and YFSETQ. CDR3 length equals 16 residues. CDR3 loop: CASSLDSGAVTDTQYF. The CDR3 bases are TGCGCCAGCAGCTTGGATAGCGGGGCAGTCACAGATACGCAGTATTTT.

The V call is TRBV7-9, the J call TRBJ2-7, with TRBD2 matching 9 bases. With 4 bases clipped from V and 4 bases from J, the junction kept 8 bases outside the gene matches. CDR1 SEHNR and CDR2 FQNEAQ come from the germline V gene (reference sequence). This CDR3 region has 15 residues. Here the CDR3 reads CASSYLAGAGYEQYF. In nucleotides, the CDR3 is TGTGCCAGCAGCTACTTAGCGGGAGCGGGTTACGAGCAGTACTTC.

The rearrangement links TRBV28 to TRBJ1-1; no firm D call. This CDR3 is 11 amino acids long. V gave up 4 bases and J gave up 10 bases, with 10 bases separating them. The germline CDR1 and CDR2 sequences are MDHEN and SYDVKM. CDR3 coding DNA: TGTGCCAGCAGTTCCGCCCTTGGAGCTTTCTTT. It codes for CASSSALGAFF.

A remark on this clone: This sample also contains other DNA sequences that code for the same CDR3. This chain links TRBV28 with TRBJ2-5; D is possibly TRBD1 or TRBD2 (5 bases each). The V end lost 5 bases, the J end lost 2 bases, and 9 bases lay between the germline ends. The CDR3 has 13 amino acids. Per germline, CDR1 MDHEN and CDR2 SYDVKM. The CDR3 region is CASSTGRQETQYF. In DNA form, the CDR3 reads TGTGCCAGCAGTACGGGGCGACAAGAGACCCAGTACTTC.

The J gene is TRBJ2-5, the V gene TRBV4-1; 7 positions agree with TRBD1. The CDR3 is made up of 16 amino acids. The V and J ends lost 1 base and 4 bases, in that order; junction bases with no gene match: 9. The germline gives CDR1 MGHRA, CDR2 YSYEKL. In DNA form, the CDR3 reads TGCGCCAGCAGCCAAGTTGGGACAGTAAAAGGAGAGACCCAGTACTTC. Its translation: CASSQVGTVKGETQYF.

V is TRBV6-4 and J is TRBJ2-1; 10 bases line up with TRBD2. The germline V gene has CDR1 MRHNA and CDR2 SNTAGT. The CDR3 covers 15 residues. The trim removed 5 bases at V and 3 bases at J, leaving 4 bases unmatched. This CDR3 reads CASSKLAGFYNEQFF. DNA of the CDR3: TGTGCCAGCAGTAAACTAGCGGGATTCTACAATGAGCAGTTCTTC.

A note on this clone: The sample has other DNA sequences that encode this CDR3 too. The chain employs TRBV28 and TRBJ2-5; D ambiguous. Trimming took off 1 base at V and 4 bases at J, with 1 base between the two ends. Germline lookup yields CDR1 MDHEN and CDR2 SYDVKM. This CDR3 comprises 11 residues. CDR3 in DNA: TGTGCCAGCAGTTTATTAGAGACCCAGTACTTC. Amino acids: CASSLLETQYF.

V is TRBV19 and J is TRBJ2-3; 13 nucleotides line up with TRBD2. This CDR3 region has 15 residues. Trimming at V came to 6 bases and at J to 9 bases, leaving 9 bases not matched to a gene. Germline V gene lookup returns CDR1 LNHDA and CDR2 SQIVND (reference sequence). The CDR3 sequence: CASRTGLAGPGTQYF. In DNA form, the CDR3 reads TGTGCCAGTAGAACGGGACTAGCGGGACCAGGGACGCAGTATTTT.

The rearrangement links TRBV6-6 to TRBJ1-2, with D perhaps TRBD1 (5 bases). Trimming stripped 2 bases from V and 3 bases from J, with 13 bases between. The CDR3 covers 15 residues. Germline assignment: CDR1 MNHNY and CDR2 SVGAGI (reference sequence). Here the CDR3 reads CASSYGGGLDYGYTF. In DNA, the CDR3 is TGTGCCAGCAGTTACGGGGGTGGCCTAGACTATGGCTACACCTTC.

The V call is TRBV5-1, the J call TRBJ2-3, with TRBD1 as a possible D gene (5 bases). Per the germline V gene, CDR1 is SGHRS and CDR2 is YFSETQ. The CDR3 has 14 amino acids. Trimming took off 4 bases at V and 0 bases at J, with 9 bases between the two ends. The CDR3, as DNA: TGCGCCAGCAGCACGACAGCTAGCACAGATACGCAGTATTTT. Protein sequence: CASSTTASTDTQYF.

The rearrangement joins TRBV14 to TRBJ1-2; D may be TRBD1 (6 bases). V lost 3 bases to trimming and J lost 4 bases, with 18 bases between them. The CDR3 has 16 residues. CDR1 is SGHDN, CDR2 FVKESK, per germline. This CDR3 is CASSQTRGQGTYGYTF. DNA of the CDR3: TGTGCCAGCAGCCAGACCCGGGGGCAGGGCACCTATGGCTACACCTTC. Full variable domain (rest looked up from reference TRBV14 and TRBJ1-2): EAGVTQFPSHSVIEKGQTVTLRCDPISGHDNLYWYRRVMGKEIKFLLHFVKESKQDESGMPNNRFLAERTGGTYSTLKVQPAELEDSGVYFCASSQTRGQGTYGYTFGSGTRLTVV.

The gene calls are TRBV9 and TRBJ2-3; 8 bases agree with TRBD2. The trim removed 0 bases at V and 2 bases at J, leaving 5 bases unmatched. The CDR3 length is 16 residues. The V gene's germline CDR1 is SGDLS and CDR2 YYNGEE. The CDR3 region has the DNA TGTGCCAGCAGCGTAGCTCGGGGGGGATTCACAGATACGCAGTATTTT. Protein sequence: CASSVARGGFTDTQYF.

The chain employs TRBV18 and TRBJ1-3; TRBD1 agrees at 7 bases. V gave up 4 bases and J gave up 0 bases; unmatched junction bases: 6. The CDR3 is 16 residues long. Per the germline V gene, CDR1 is KGHSH and CDR2 is LQKENI. CDR3 protein: CASSRGTVVSGNTIYF. The CDR3 DNA sequence: TGTGCCAGCTCACGCGGGACAGTCGTCTCTGGAAACACCATATATTTT.

The chain links TRBV18 to TRBJ2-2, with D possibly TRBD2 on 6 matching bases. V shed 6 bases and J shed 5 bases, with 22 bases lying between them. The CDR3 runs to 17 residues. In germline, CDR1 is KGHSH, CDR2 LQKENI. CDR3 sequence: CASSPGLWIGGTGELFF. The CDR3 nucleotides are TGTGCCAGCTCTCCGGGACTGTGGATTGGAGGGACCGGGGAGCTGTTTTTT.

This clone was seen a single time. V gene TRBV28 combines with J gene TRBJ2-3, with 9 bases aligning to TRBD1. CDR3 length: 15 amino acids. CDR1 is MDHEN, CDR2 SYDVKM, per germline. V gave up 5 bases and J gave up 1 base; unmatched junction bases: 4. CDR3 in DNA: TGTGCCAGCAGTGTTCACAGGGGGCGCACAGATACGCAGTATTTT. This gives the protein CASSVHRGRTDTQYF.

The chain employs TRBV28 and TRBJ2-7; TRBD1 aligns across 7 bases. CDR1 is MDHEN and CDR2 is SYDVKM in the germline V gene. The CDR3 is 14 residues long. V trimming: 3 bases; J trimming: 6 bases; junction bases outside the gene matches: 8. The CDR3 nucleotides read TGTGCCAGCAGTTTGCCGAGACAGGGAACCGAGCAGTACTTC. Translating it yields CASSLPRQGTEQYF.

The sample holds a few counts of this clone. The chain combines TRBV27 with TRBJ1-2; possible D gene TRBD1, 5 bases. The CDR3 sequence is 15 residues long. The V end lost 6 bases, the J end lost 3 bases, and 17 bases lay between the germline ends. CDR1 and CDR2 (germline): MNHEY, SMNVEV (reference sequence). The CDR3 is CASRSDGTMYYGYTF. CDR3 bases: TGTGCCAGCAGGAGTGACGGGACCATGTACTATGGCTACACCTTC.

V is TRBV28 and J is TRBJ1-5; 9 nucleotides line up with TRBD1. J lost 7 bases, V lost 5 bases, and 6 bases had no gene match. CDR3 size: 14 residues. Germline V gene sequence: CDR1 MDHEN, CDR2 SYDVKM. The CDR3 region has the DNA TGTGCCAGCAGTCCGGACAGGGGTTACCAGCCCCAGCATTTT. Its translation is CASSPDRGYQPQHF. The complete variable domain, with remaining parts taken from reference TRBV28 and TRBJ1-5, reads DVKVTQSSRYLVKRTGEKVFLECVQDMDHENMFWYRQDPGLGLRLIYFSYDVKMKEKGDIPEGYSVSREKKERFSLILESASTNQTSMYLCASSPDRGYQPQHFGDGTRLSIL.

The chain couples TRBV19 to TRBJ1-5; TRBD1 is a possible D gene (5 bases). The CDR3 totals 16 residues. V dropped 3 bases and J dropped 0 bases, with 12 bases sitting between them. Germline CDR1 is LNHDA and CDR2 is SQIVND (reference sequence). Here the CDR3 DNA reads TGTGCCAGTAGTATTGTCGGGGGGGATAGCAATCAGCCCCAGCATTTT. Its translation is CASSIVGGDSNQPQHF.

This chain links TRBV28 with TRBJ1-2; 9 bases map to TRBD1. The trim removed 7 bases at V and 7 bases at J, leaving 10 bases unmatched. The V gene's germline CDR1 is MDHEN and CDR2 SYDVKM. The CDR3 extends over 14 amino acids. CDR3 sequence: CASTTPGQGSGYTF. DNA of the CDR3: TGTGCCAGCACCACACCGGGACAGGGAAGTGGCTACACCTTC.

Only one count was recorded for this clone. The rearrangement links TRBV28 to TRBJ1-6; 7 nucleotides match TRBD1. Germline CDR1 MDHEN, CDR2 SYDVKM. Germline trimming cut 2 bases from V and 9 bases from J; bases unmatched to any gene: 7. This CDR3 spans 15 amino acids. CDR3 DNA sequence: TGTGCCAGCAGTTTACCGCAGGGGGTATCTTCACCCCTCCACTTT. It specifies CASSLPQGVSSPLHF.

The chain uses TRBV4-1 and TRBJ2-5; 8 bases map to TRBD2. Unmatched junction bases numbered 12, after V lost 1 base and J lost 2 bases. The germline CDR1 and CDR2 sequences are MGHRA and YSYEKL. The CDR3 extends over 18 amino acids. CDR3: CASSQALAGFRRQETQYF. The CDR3 DNA is TGCGCCAGCAGCCAAGCTCTAGCGGGCTTCCGGAGACAAGAGACCCAGTACTTC.

J is TRBJ1-4 and V is TRBV7-9, with a weak D call TRBD1 (5 bases). The CDR3 has 15 residues. Trimming stripped 5 bases from V and 10 bases from J, with 20 bases between. CDR1 SEHNR and CDR2 FQNEAQ come from the germline V gene (reference sequence). The CDR3 is CASSHTGTNEGKLFF. The CDR3 bases are TGTGCCAGCAGCCATACAGGAACTAATGAAGGAAAACTGTTTTTT.

The V and J genes are TRBV28 and TRBJ2-5, with 8 bases aligning to TRBD2. The tail of the sequence fits TRBJ2-7 better, so the J call may be wrong. Germline V CDR1 and CDR2: MDHEN, SYDVKM. This CDR3 region has 16 residues. CDR3 DNA sequence: TGTGCCAGCAGTGAACTCTCCAGCGGGAGTCGTTACGAGCAGTACTTC. Its translation: CASSELSSGSRYEQYF.